The present entry profiles one TCR beta chain with its context. Its antigen is not identified. This sample is part of a study of shared clonotypes between healthy human individuals. Study-level background: Per donor, CD8 memory used one plate, CD8 naive used two, CD4 memory used three and CD4 naive used three. Whole-study results and caveats: As a rule, naive subsets had a larger estimated richness than memory subsets. Rarefaction exposed incomplete sorted-subset sequencing despite large depth.

Here immunoSEQ multiplex PCR was the method, and the copy in TCRdb shows in-frame clones only, minus some. The profile covers under 1 million clones, with 80% to 95% appearing a single time and 24% taken by the ten largest. The naive CD8 population came from CD45RO-negative cells selected for CCR7, without terminally differentiated effector memory CD45RA+ cells. Donors were healthy HIV-negative adults without recent acute infections or vaccinations. The germline V gene has CDR1 MNHEY and CDR2 SVGAGI. Trimming took off 4 bases at V and 2 bases at J, with 9 bases between the two ends. The CDR3 is 13 amino acids.

This chain links TRBV6-5 with TRBJ2-7; a possible D gene is TRBD2 (5 bases). The source material was naive CD8+ T cells sorted from blood. This TCR came from a man aged 30 to 39 in good health. CDR3 sequence reads: CASSSGLTYEQYF. CDR3 coding DNA: TGTGCCAGCAGTTCAGGACTGACCTACGAGCAGTACTTC.